This entry lists 23 T cell receptor beta chains sequenced from one sample in a study of Graves' ophthalmopathy and Graves' hyperthyroidism. The sequenced template was RNA, covering the TCR beta CDR3 region. The first-round RT-PCR employed HTBI primers together with the Qiagen OneStep RT-PCR kit. A multiplex PCR was then performed as the second round. TCRdb recomputed calls from the multiplex PCR reads with MiXCR, one row per CDR3 protein. The table records some 1.1 million distinct CDR3 sequences, less than 45% of them present only once. The sequencing sample was made of peripheral blood or thyroid tissue (not recorded which). These receptors all come from an adult man with Graves' hyperthyroidism.

In this sample, this clonotype turned up a few times. V is TRBV12-3 or TRBV12-4 and J is TRBJ2-7; the match to TRBD1 covers 7 bases. This CDR3 is 13 amino acids long. Trimming removed 5 bases from V and 6 bases from J; junction bases left unmatched: 7. CDR3 sequence (DNA): TGTGCCAGCAGTCTCCTACAGGGGCGCGAGCAGTACTTC. Its translation: CASSLLQGREQYF.

The genes are TRBV6-2 or TRBV6-3 and TRBJ1-2; 8 nucleotides align to TRBD1. V shed 11 bases and J 8 bases; nucleotides not matched to a gene: 19. The CDR3 has 15 residues. CDR1 and CDR2 (germline): MNHEY, SVGEGT. The CDR3 nucleotides are TGTGCCGGCATGAAGACAGGGGTGTCATGGGAAGGCTACACCTTC. Its translation: CAGMKTGVSWEGYTF.

This clonotype was detected a few times. The chain has TRBV5-6 and TRBJ2-7; D unresolved. Germline V gene data show CDR1 as SGHDT and CDR2 as YYEEEE. The CDR3 has 12 residues. Trimming removed 2 bases at V and 5 bases at J, with 8 bases between. The CDR3 nucleotides are TGTGCCAGCAGCTTATGGGGTGACGAGCAGTACTTC. This gives the protein CASSLWGDEQYF.

The chain employs TRBV10-2 and TRBJ2-7, with D possibly being TRBD2 (6 bases). Trimming stripped 0 bases from V and 5 bases from J, with 8 bases between. Germline V gene lookup returns CDR1 WSHSY and CDR2 SAAADI. There are 13 residues in the CDR3. The CDR3 coding sequence is TGCGCCAGCAGTGAGTCGGGGGGAAACGAGCAGTACTTC. This codes for CASSESGGNEQYF.

This clonotype occurred many times. V is TRBV5-1 and J is TRBJ1-5; D possibly corresponds to TRBD1 (5 bases). CDR1 is SGHRS and CDR2 is YFSETQ in the germline V gene. This CDR3 is built from 14 residues. The V gene lost 4 bases and the J gene lost 2 bases, with 10 bases spanning the gap. CDR3 in DNA: TGCGCCAGCAGCCGAGGGGAGGGCAATCAGCCCCAGCATTTT. Translating gives CASSRGEGNQPQHF.

The J gene is TRBJ2-7, the V gene TRBV7-9; D is perhaps TRBD1 or TRBD2 (5 bases each). The CDR3 spans 8 residues. Per germline, CDR1 SEHNR and CDR2 FQNEAQ (reference sequence). Here the CDR3 reads CASSRGDV. Written as DNA, the CDR3 is TGTGCCAGCAGCCGAGGGGACGTC.

The rearrangement uses TRBV29-1 and TRBJ1-1; D may be TRBD1 (5 bases). The V and J ends lost 8 bases and 0 bases respectively, with 19 bases between them. The CDR3 covers 15 residues. Germline values: CDR1 SQVTM, CDR2 ANQGSEA. This chain's CDR3 is CSHGGIMGMNTEAFF. The CDR3 DNA is TGCAGCCACGGGGGGATAATGGGCATGAACACTGAAGCTTTCTTT.

In this sample, this clonotype turned up a few times. Just one base apart from a much larger clone, this may be a read error. J is TRBJ1-3 and V is TRBV7-8; tentatively, D is TRBD1 (6 bases). Germline CDR1 SGHVS, CDR2 FQNEAQ. The CDR3 loop spans 15 amino acids. DNA for the CDR3: TGTGCCAGCAGCAACCGGGACATCTCTGGAAACGCCATATATTTT. This gives the protein CASSNRDISGNAIYF. The variable domain in full, completed from reference TRBV7-8 and TRBJ1-3, reads GAGVSQSPRYKVAKRGQDVALRCDPISGHVSLFWYQQALGQGPEFLTYFQNEAQLDKSGLPSDRFFAERPEGSVSTLKIQRTQQEDSAVYLCASSNRDISGNAIYFGEGSWLTVV.

The chain joins TRBV25-1 to TRBJ2-7; D is perhaps TRBD1 (5 bases). Germline V gene lookup returns CDR1 MGHDK and CDR2 SYGVNS. The CDR3 length is 14 residues. V was pared by 5 bases and J by 5 bases, with 16 bases between. The CDR3: CASSYSSGANEQYF. Here the CDR3 DNA reads TGTGCCAGCAGTTACAGCTCTGGGGCCAACGAGCAGTACTTC.

The gene calls are TRBV20-1 and TRBJ2-7, with 9 bases matching TRBD1. Germline assignment: CDR1 DFQATT and CDR2 SNEGSKA (reference sequence). V gave up 7 bases and J gave up 5 bases; unmatched junction bases: 9. The CDR3 runs to 13 residues. The CDR3 loop reads CSVAGTGNHEQYF. In nucleotides, the CDR3 is TGCAGTGTGGCCGGGACAGGGAACCACGAGCAGTACTTC.

With regard to this clonotype: At one boundary the junction diverges from the germline segment, which might be a read error. The V gene is TRBV29-1, the J gene TRBJ2-5; 7 bases match TRBD1. Germline V lookup: CDR1 SQVTM, CDR2 ANQGSEA. This CDR3 spans 12 amino acids. CDR3 amino acids: CAAERGRETQYF. Written as DNA, the CDR3 is TGTGCGGCAGAGAGGGGGCGGGAGACCCAGTACTTC.

This clonotype was recorded at least ten times. The CDR3 loop is CSARARTVVVNSPLHF. CDR3 nucleotide sequence: TGCAGTGCTAGAGCCAGGACGGTAGTAGTAAATTCACCCCTCCACTTT. The V and J genes are TRBV20-1 and TRBJ1-6; D remains unclear. Germline V gives CDR1 DFQATT, CDR2 SNEGSKA (reference sequence). The CDR3 consists of 16 residues. V was pared by 1 base and J by 7 bases, with 17 bases between.

This clonotype was detected ten times or more. The chain has TRBV25-1 and TRBJ2-5; TRBD2 matches 8 bases. Looked up from germline, CDR1 is MGHDK and CDR2 is SYGVNS. With V trimmed by 3 bases and J by 2 bases, 8 bases remained unmatched. This CDR3 has 16 amino acids. CDR3 nucleotide sequence: TGTGCCAGCAGTGACGGACCGGGACTAGGACAAGAGACCCAGTACTTC. This gives the protein CASSDGPGLGQETQYF.

The rearrangement links TRBV7-9 to TRBJ2-7; TRBD1 agrees at 12 bases. Per germline, CDR1 SEHNR and CDR2 FQNEAQ (reference sequence). Trimming removed 7 bases from V and 7 bases from J; junction bases left unmatched: 8. CDR3 length: 14 amino acids. CDR3 sequence (DNA): TGTGCCAGCACCACGGGACAGGGGGCTAATGAGCAGTACTTC. It specifies CASTTGQGANEQYF.

The chain joins TRBV28 to TRBJ1-3, with TRBD1 as a possible D gene (5 bases). Germline V gene sequence: CDR1 MDHEN, CDR2 SYDVKM. Trimming cost V 6 bases and J 0 bases, with 15 bases left between them. The CDR3 has 16 residues. The CDR3 DNA reads TGTGCCAGCAGCAAGGGACGGAGCTTCTCTGGAAACACCATATATTTT. This codes for CASSKGRSFSGNTIYF.

This clonotype has ten or more counts. V and J are TRBV12-3 or TRBV12-4 and TRBJ1-2, with D maybe TRBD1 (6 bases). The CDR3 has 15 residues. The V end was cut by 1 base, the J end by 4 bases, with 13 bases between. The CDR3 region is CASSLDQTGLYGYTF. The CDR3 nucleotides read TGTGCCAGCAGTTTAGACCAAACAGGGCTCTATGGCTACACCTTC.

This clonotype has more than one count but fewer than ten. V usage is TRBV20-1 and J usage is TRBJ2-5; 15 bases line up with TRBD2. The CDR3 sequence is 19 residues long. V lost 4 bases to trimming and J lost 0 bases; unmatched junction nucleotides: 12. Per germline, CDR1 DFQATT and CDR2 SNEGSKA (reference sequence). This CDR3 is CSATTYGLAGGLYQETQYF. Here the CDR3 DNA reads TGCAGTGCTACCACTTACGGACTAGCGGGAGGGTTGTACCAAGAGACCCAGTACTTC.

Remarks on this clonotype: A junction end diverges from the germline sequence, so it may reflect a read error. This rearrangement joins TRBV7-3 to TRBJ2-3; 12 positions match TRBD2. The CDR3 loop spans 16 amino acids. Germline CDR1 reads SGHTA; CDR2 reads FQGTGA. The CDR3 DNA reads TGCGCCAGCAGCTTCCTAGCGGGAGGGCCCTCAGATACGCAGTATTTT. Amino acids: CASSFLAGGPSDTQYF.

This clonotype was counted between two and nine times. CDR3 sequence: CASSSGTEDFPLHF. The CDR3 DNA reads as TGTGCCAGCAGTTCCGGGACAGAGGATTTTCCCCTCCACTTT. This chain links TRBV27 with TRBJ1-6; the match to TRBD1 covers 7 bases. There are 14 residues in the CDR3. J gave up 13 bases and V 4 bases, and 10 bases lay outside the gene matches. CDR1 MNHEY and CDR2 SMNVEV come from the germline V gene (reference sequence).

This clonotype was seen many times. The chain uses TRBV18 and TRBJ2-5; unclear D gene. The CDR3 contains 13 residues. Germline lookup yields CDR1 KGHSH and CDR2 LQKENI. Trimming left V 0 bases short and J 4 bases short, with 6 bases between. In DNA form, the CDR3 reads TGTGCCAGCTCACCACCGGCTGGAGAGACCCAGTACTTC. Its translation: CASSPPAGETQYF.

This chain uses TRBV5-8 with TRBJ2-7; 8 bases are shared with TRBD2. V lost 2 bases, J lost 3 bases, and 7 bases stayed unmatched. CDR1 and CDR2 from the germline V gene are SGHTS and YDEGEE. The CDR3 consists of 15 residues. The CDR3 spells CASSFGGGLGYEQYF. Written as DNA, the CDR3 is TGTGCCAGCAGCTTCGGCGGGGGGTTGGGCTACGAGCAGTACTTC.

Notes on this clonotype: A much larger clone is a single base away; this may be a read error. V gene TRBV5-1 combines with J gene TRBJ1-2; TRBD1 aligns across 8 bases. Germline loops: CDR1 SGHRS, CDR2 YFSETQ. The CDR3 covers 13 residues. V was pared by 4 bases and J by 7 bases, with 6 bases of the junction left unmatched. CDR3 nucleotides: TGCGCCAGCAGCACAGGGGGTGTTGGTGGCTACACCTTC. Amino acid sequence: CASSTGGVGGYTF.

CDR3 loop: CSSYRGDYEQYF. The CDR3 DNA follows: TGCAGCAGTTACAGGGGAGACTACGAGCAGTACTTC. V and J are TRBV29-1 and TRBJ2-7; 7 bases are shared with TRBD1. Trimming at V came to 8 bases and at J to 3 bases, leaving 7 bases not matched to a gene. The CDR3 is 12 amino acids. Germline CDR1 reads SQVTM; CDR2 reads ANQGSEA.